The source of this TCR beta chain is a study of T cells in Graves' hyperthyroidism and ophthalmopathy. The CDR3 is 15 amino acids. CDR1 GTSNPN and CDR2 SVGIG come from the germline V gene (reference sequence). V shed 3 bases, J shed 2 bases, and the junction held 5 bases outside the gene matches. The table lists this clonotype with many counts. Its antigen is not known. Pregnant or lactating patients were excluded, as were those with uncontrolled infection or other autoimmune disease. Study-wide results and caveats: Using 13 V-J features, a model discriminated ophthalmopathy from stable hyperthyroidism.

Amplified TCR beta CDR3 regions derived from RNA transcripts. Using the HTBI primer set, a first-round RT-PCR was run on the TCR CDR3. TCRdb used MiXCR to reprocess the multiplex PCR reads, holding one entry per CDR3 protein. This table has around 530,000 distinct CDR3 sequences, approximately 17% appearing once. Sequencing was done on a sample of blood. The chain links TRBV30 to TRBJ1-5; 9 bases agree with TRBD1. This clonotype was sampled from a woman under 30 with Graves' ophthalmopathy. CDR3 residues: CAWRGQGSGNQPQHF. CDR3 nucleotide sequence: TGTGCCTGGAGGGGACAGGGAAGTGGCAATCAGCCCCAGCATTTT.